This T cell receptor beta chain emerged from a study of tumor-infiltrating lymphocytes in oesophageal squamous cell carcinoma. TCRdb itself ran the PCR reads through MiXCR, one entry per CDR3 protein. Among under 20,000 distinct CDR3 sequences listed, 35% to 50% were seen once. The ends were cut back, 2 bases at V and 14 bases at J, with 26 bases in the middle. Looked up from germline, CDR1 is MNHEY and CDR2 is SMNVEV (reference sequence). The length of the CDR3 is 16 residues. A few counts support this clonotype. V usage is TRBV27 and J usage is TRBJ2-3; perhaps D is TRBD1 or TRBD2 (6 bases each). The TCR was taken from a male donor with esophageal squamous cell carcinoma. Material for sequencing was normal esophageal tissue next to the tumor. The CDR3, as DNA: TGTGCCAGCAGTTTAAAAGGGGGGAGAGCGACCGGGGAGCTGTATTTT. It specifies CASSLKGGRATGELYF.